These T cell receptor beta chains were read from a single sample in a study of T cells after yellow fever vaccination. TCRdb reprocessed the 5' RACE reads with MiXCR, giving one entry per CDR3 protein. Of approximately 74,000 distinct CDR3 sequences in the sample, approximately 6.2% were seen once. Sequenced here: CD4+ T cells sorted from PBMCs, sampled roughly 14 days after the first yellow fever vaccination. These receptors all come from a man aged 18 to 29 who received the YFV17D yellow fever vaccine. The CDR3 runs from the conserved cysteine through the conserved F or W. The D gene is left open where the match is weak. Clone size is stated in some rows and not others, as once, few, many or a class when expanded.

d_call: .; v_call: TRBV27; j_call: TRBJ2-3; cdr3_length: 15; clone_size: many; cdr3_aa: CASSFDRTLPDTQYF; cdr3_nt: TGTGCCAGCAGTTTTGACCGGACCTTACCAGATACGCAGTATTTT
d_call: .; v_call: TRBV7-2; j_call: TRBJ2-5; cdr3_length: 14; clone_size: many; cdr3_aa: CASSLASGRETQYF; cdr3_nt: TGTGCCAGCAGCTTAGCATCGGGGAGAGAGACCCAGTACTTC
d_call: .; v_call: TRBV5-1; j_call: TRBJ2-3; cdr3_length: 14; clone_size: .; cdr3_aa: CASSLAPLADTQYF; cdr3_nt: TGCGCCAGCAGCTTGGCGCCGCTAGCAGATACGCAGTATTTT
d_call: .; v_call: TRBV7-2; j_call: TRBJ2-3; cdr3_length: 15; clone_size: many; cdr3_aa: CASSLTSTHTDTQYF; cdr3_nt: TGTGCCAGCAGCTTAACTAGCACTCACACAGATACGCAGTATTTT
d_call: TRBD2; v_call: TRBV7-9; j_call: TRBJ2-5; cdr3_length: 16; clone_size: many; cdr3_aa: CASSLGLAGKQETQYF; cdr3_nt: TGTGCCAGCAGCTTAGGACTAGCGGGGAAACAAGAGACCCAGTACTTC
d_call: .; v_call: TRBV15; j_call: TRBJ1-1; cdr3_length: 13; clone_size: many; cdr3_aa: CATSRRGTPDVFF; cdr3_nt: TGTGCCACCAGCAGACGAGGAACGCCTGACGTTTTCTTT
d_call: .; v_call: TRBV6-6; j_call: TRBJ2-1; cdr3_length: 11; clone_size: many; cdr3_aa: CASSYHNEQFF; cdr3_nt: TGTGCCAGCAGTTACCACAATGAGCAGTTCTTC
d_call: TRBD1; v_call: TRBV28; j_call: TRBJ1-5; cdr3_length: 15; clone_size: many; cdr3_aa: CASSLTGPSNQPQHF; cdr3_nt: TGTGCCAGCAGTCTGACAGGGCCTAGCAATCAGCCCCAGCATTTT
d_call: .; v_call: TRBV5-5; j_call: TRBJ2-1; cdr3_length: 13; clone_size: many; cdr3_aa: CASSVGNYNEQFF; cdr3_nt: TGTGCCAGCAGCGTAGGGAATTACAATGAGCAGTTCTTC
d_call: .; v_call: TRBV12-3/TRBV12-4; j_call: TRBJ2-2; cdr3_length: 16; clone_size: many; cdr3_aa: CASSLNWGADTGELFF; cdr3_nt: TGTGCCAGCAGTTTAAACTGGGGGGCGGACACCGGGGAGCTGTTTTTT
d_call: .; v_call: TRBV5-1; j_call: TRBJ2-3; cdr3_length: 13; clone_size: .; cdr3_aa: CASSSHGADTQYF; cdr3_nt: TGCGCCAGCAGCTCGCATGGGGCAGATACGCAGTATTTT
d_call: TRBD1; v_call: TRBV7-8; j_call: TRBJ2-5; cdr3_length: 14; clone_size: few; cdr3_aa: CASSLTDRVETQYF; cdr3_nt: TGTGCCAGCAGCTTAACCGACAGGGTAGAGACCCAGTACTTC
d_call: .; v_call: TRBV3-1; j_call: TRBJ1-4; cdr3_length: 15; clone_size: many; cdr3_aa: CASSQEGATNEKLFF; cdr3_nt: TGTGCCAGCAGCCAAGAAGGAGCAACTAATGAAAAACTGTTTTTT
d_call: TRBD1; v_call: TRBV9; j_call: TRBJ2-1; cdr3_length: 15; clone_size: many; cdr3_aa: CASSVVDRAYNEQFF; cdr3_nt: TGTGCCAGCAGCGTAGTGGACAGGGCCTACAATGAGCAGTTCTTC
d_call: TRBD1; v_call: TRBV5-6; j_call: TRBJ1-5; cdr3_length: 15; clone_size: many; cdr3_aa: CASSLLSRGQQPQHF; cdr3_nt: TGTGCCAGCAGCTTGCTGTCCAGGGGGCAACAGCCCCAGCATTTT
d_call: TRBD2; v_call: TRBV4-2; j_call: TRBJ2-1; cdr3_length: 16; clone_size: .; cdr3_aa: CASSQAPRGGLNEQFF; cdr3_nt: TGTGCCAGCAGCCAGGCCCCTCGGGGGGGCTTGAATGAGCAGTTCTTC
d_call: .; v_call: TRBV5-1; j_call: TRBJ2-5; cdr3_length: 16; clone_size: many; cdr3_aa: CASSLGQTHRGETQYF; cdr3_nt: TGCGCCAGCAGCTTGGGGCAGACCCACCGGGGAGAGACCCAGTACTTC
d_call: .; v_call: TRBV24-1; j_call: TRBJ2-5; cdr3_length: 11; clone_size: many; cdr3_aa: CATSEQETQYF; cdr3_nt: TGTGCCACCAGTGAACAAGAGACCCAGTACTTC
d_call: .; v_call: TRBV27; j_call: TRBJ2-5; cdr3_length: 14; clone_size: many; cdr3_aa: CASKTIAVQETQYF; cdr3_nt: TGTGCCAGCAAAACAATAGCGGTACAAGAGACCCAGTACTTC
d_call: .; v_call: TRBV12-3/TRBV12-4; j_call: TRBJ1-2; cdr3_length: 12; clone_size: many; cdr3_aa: CALRDTGFGYTF; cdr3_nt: TGTGCCCTGCGGGATACAGGGTTTGGCTACACCTTC
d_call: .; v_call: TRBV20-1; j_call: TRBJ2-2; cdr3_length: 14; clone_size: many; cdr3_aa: CSAREGAVTGELFF; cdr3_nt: TGCAGTGCTAGAGAGGGGGCGGTCACCGGGGAGCTGTTTTTT
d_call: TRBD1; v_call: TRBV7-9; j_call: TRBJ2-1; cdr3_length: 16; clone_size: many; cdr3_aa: CASSLGTGGYYGEQFF; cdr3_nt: TGTGCCAGCAGCTTAGGGACAGGGGGCTATTACGGTGAGCAGTTCTTC
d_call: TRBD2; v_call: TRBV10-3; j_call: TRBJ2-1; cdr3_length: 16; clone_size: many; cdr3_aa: CAISDLGSGGAAEQFF; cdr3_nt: TGTGCCATCAGTGACCTTGGTAGCGGGGGGGCCGCTGAGCAGTTCTTC
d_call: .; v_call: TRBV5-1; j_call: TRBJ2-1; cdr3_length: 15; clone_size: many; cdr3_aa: CASSRGDSSYNEQFF; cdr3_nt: TGCGCCAGCAGCAGGGGGGACAGCTCCTACAATGAGCAGTTCTTC
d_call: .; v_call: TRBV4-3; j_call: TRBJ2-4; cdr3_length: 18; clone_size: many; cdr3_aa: CASSPTLYRVDTKNIQYF; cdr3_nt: TGCGCCAGCTCACCAACACTTTATCGGGTGGATACCAAAAACATTCAGTACTTC
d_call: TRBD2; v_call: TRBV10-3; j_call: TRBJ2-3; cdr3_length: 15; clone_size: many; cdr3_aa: CAISDQRGATDTQYF; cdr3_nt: TGTGCCATCAGTGATCAGCGGGGGGCCACAGATACGCAGTATTTT
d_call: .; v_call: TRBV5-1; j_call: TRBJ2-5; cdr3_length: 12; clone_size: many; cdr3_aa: CASSPPGETQYF; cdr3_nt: TGCGCCAGCAGCCCCCCGGGGGAGACCCAGTACTTC
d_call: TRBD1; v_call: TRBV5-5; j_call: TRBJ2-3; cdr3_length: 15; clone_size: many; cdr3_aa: CASRNRDRDTDTQYF; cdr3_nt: TGTGCCAGCAGAAACCGGGACAGAGACACAGATACGCAGTATTTT
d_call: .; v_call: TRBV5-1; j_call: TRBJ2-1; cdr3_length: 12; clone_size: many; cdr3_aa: CASSPNLDEQFF; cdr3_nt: TGCGCCAGCAGCCCCAATCTGGATGAGCAGTTCTTC
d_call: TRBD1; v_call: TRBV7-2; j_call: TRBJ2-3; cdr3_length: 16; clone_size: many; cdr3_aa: CASSPHRDRGRDTQYF; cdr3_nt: TGTGCCAGCAGCCCCCACCGGGACAGGGGGCGAGATACGCAGTATTTT
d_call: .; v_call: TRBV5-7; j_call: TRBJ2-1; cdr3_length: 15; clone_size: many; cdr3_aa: CASSLGKLGLREQFF; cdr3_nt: TGTGCCAGCAGCTTGGGAAAACTAGGGCTACGGGAGCAGTTCTTC
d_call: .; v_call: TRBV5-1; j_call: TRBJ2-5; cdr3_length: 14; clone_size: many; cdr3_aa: CASSLAPDQETQYF; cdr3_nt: TGCGCCAGCAGCTTGGCCCCAGATCAAGAGACCCAGTACTTC
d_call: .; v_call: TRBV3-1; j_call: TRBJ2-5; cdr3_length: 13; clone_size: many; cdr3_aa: CASSRGGTETQYF; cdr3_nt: TGTGCCAGCAGCCGTGGAGGGACTGAGACCCAGTACTTC
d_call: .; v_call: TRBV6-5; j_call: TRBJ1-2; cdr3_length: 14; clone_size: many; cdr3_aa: CASRGYREGVGYTF; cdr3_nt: TGTGCCAGCAGAGGTTACAGGGAGGGGGTTGGCTACACCTTC
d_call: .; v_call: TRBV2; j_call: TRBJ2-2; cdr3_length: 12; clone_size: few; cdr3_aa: CASAELTGELFF; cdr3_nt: TGTGCCAGCGCGGAGCTCACCGGGGAGCTGTTTTTT
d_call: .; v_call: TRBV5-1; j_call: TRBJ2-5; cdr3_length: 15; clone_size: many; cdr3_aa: CASSLAPSGRETQYF; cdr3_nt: TGCGCCAGCAGCTTGGCCCCCTCAGGGCGGGAGACCCAGTACTTC
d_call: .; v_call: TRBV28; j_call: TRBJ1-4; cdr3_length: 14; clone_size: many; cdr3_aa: CASSPTNLGEKLFF; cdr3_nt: TGTGCCAGCAGCCCCACGAACTTAGGGGAAAAACTGTTTTTT
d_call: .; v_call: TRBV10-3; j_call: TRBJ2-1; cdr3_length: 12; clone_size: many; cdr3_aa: CATNPDNNEQFF; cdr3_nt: TGTGCCACGAATCCGGACAACAATGAGCAGTTCTTC
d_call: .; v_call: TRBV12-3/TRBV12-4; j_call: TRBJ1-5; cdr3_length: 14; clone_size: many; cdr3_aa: CASSFGNSNQPQHF; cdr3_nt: TGTGCCAGCTCCTTTGGGAATAGCAATCAGCCCCAGCATTTT
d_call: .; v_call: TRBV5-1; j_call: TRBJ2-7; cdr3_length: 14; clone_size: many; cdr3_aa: CASAGNEALYEQYF; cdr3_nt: TGCGCCAGTGCAGGAAACGAGGCGCTCTACGAGCAGTACTTC
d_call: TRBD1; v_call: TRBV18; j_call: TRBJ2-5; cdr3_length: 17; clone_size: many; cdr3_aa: CASSRFYRGQTQETQYF; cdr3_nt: TGTGCCAGCTCACGATTCTACAGGGGGCAAACTCAAGAGACCCAGTACTTC